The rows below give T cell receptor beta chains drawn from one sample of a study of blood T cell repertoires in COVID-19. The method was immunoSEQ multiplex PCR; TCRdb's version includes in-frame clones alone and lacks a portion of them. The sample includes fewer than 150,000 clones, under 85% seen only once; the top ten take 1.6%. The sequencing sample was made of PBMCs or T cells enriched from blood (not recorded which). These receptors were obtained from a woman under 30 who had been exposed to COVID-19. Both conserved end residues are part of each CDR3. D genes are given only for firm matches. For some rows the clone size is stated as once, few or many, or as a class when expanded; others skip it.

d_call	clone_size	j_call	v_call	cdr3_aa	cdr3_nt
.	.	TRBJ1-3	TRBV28	CASSYPRPRGNTIYF	TGTGCCAGCAGTTACCCTAGACCCCGGGGAAACACCATATATTTT
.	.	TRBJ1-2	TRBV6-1	CASSEYSRQIYGYTF	TGTGCCAGCAGTGAATATTCGCGGCAGATCTATGGCTACACCTTC
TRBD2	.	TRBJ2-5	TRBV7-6	CASSSGLAEETQYF	TGTGCCAGCAGCTCGGGACTAGCAGAGGAGACCCAGTACTTC
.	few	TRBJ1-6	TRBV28	CASSLRGGSLGSPLHF	TGTGCCAGCAGTTTACGCGGGGGCTCGCTGGGTTCACCCCTCCACTTT
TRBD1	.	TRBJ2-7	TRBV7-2	CASSLATGEPTWEQYF	TGTGCCAGCAGCTTGGCAACAGGGGAGCCGACGTGGGAGCAGTACTTC
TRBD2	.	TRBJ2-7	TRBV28	CASSLGGRASGEQYF	TGTGCCAGCAGTTTGGGCGGGAGGGCATCGGGGGAGCAGTACTTC
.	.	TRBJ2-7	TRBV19	CASSIQGFQDEQYF	TGTGCCAGTAGTATCCAGGGGTTTCAGGACGAGCAGTACTTC
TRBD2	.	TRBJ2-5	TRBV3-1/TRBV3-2	CASSQEGAGVRETQYF	TGTGCCAGCAGCCAAGAGGGCGCGGGAGTTAGGGAGACCCAGTACTTC
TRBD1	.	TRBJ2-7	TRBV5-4	CASRPGQSDGYEQYF	TGTGCCAGCAGACCGGGACAGTCCGACGGGTACGAGCAGTACTTC
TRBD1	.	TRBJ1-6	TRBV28	CASRPRDRGIIPLHF	TGTGCCAGCAGGCCCCGGGACAGGGGAATCATACCCCTCCACTTT
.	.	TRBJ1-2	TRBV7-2	CASSFTLGAYGYTF	TGTGCCAGCAGCTTCACATTAGGAGCCTATGGCTACACCTTC
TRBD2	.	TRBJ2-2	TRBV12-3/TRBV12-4	CASSTGRTGELFF	TGTGCCAGCAGTACCGGGAGGACCGGGGAGCTGTTTTTT
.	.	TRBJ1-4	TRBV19	CASTAILGTSEKLFF	TGTGCCAGTACCGCAATTCTGGGTACTAGTGAAAAACTGTTTTTT
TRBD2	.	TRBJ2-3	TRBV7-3	CASSLNPGTPGAGYTNTQYF	TGTGCCAGCAGCTTAAACCCAGGGACTCCGGGAGCGGGGTACACAAATACGCAGTATTTT
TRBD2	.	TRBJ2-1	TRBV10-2	CASSGASGSYNEQFF	TGCGCCAGCAGTGGCGCTAGCGGCTCCTACAATGAGCAGTTCTTC
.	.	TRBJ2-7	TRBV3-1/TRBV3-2	CASSQDKGSSYEQYF	TGTGCCAGCAGCCAAGACAAAGGGAGCTCCTACGAGCAGTACTTC
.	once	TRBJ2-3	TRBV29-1	CSVEVGAGVTTDTQYF	TGCAGCGTTGAAGTGGGGGCAGGGGTGACCACAGATACGCAGTATTTT
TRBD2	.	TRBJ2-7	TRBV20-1	CSASTRPSGHEQYF	TGCAGTGCCAGTACTCGGCCTAGCGGGCACGAGCAGTACTTC
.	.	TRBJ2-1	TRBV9	CASSRAGTTYNEQFF	TGTGCCAGCAGCCGAGCCGGGACAACGTACAATGAGCAGTTCTTC
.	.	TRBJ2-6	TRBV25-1	CASSSFGSGANVLTF	TGTGCCAGCAGTTCTTTCGGCTCTGGGGCCAACGTCCTGACTTTC
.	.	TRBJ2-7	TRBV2	CASHVGAPYEQYF	TGTGCCAGCCACGTGGGGGCCCCCTACGAGCAGTACTTC
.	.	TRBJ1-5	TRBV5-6	CASSLRSGWTNQPQHF	TGTGCCAGCAGCTTGCGATCGGGGTGGACCAATCAGCCCCAGCATTTT
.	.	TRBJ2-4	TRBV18	CASSPVAAGWNIQYF	TGTGCCAGCTCACCAGTCGCCGCGGGGTGGAACATTCAGTACTTC
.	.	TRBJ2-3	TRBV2	CASSDFSGSSTDTQYF	TGTGCCAGCAGTGATTTTTCCGGGAGTAGCACAGATACGCAGTATTTT
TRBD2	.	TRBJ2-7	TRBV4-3	CASSQLAGGPDEQYF	TGCGCCAGCAGCCAACTAGCGGGAGGGCCCGACGAGCAGTACTTC
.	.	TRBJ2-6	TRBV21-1	CASSKQGGVLTF	TGTGCCAGCAGCAAACAGGGGGGCGTCCTGACTTTC
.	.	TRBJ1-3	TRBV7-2	CASSEGGYSGNTIYF	TGTGCCAGCAGCGAAGGCGGGTACTCTGGAAACACCATATATTTT
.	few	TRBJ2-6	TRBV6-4	CASSDPRSGANVLTF	TGTGCCAGCAGTGACCCTCGGTCTGGGGCCAACGTCCTGACTTTC
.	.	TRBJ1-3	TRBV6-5	CASSYRTGVGNTIYF	TGTGCCAGCAGTTACCGTACCGGAGTGGGAAACACCATATATTTT
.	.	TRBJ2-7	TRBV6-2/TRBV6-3	CASSYPNEQYF	TGTGCCAGCAGTTACCCCAACGAGCAGTACTTC
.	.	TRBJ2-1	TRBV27	CASSLRTVNEQFF	TGTGCCAGCAGTTTGAGAACGGTAAATGAGCAGTTCTTC
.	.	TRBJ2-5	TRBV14	CASSQDNKRTSYQETQYF	TGTGCCAGCAGCCAAGATAATAAGCGAACCAGTTACCAAGAGACCCAGTACTTC
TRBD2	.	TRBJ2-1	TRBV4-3	CASSQQWTSGSHNEQFF	TGCGCCAGCAGCCAACAGTGGACTAGCGGGAGCCACAATGAGCAGTTCTTC
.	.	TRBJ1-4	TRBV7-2	CASSLIKRGNEKLFF	TGTGCCAGCAGCTTAATTAAAAGGGGTAATGAAAAACTGTTTTTT
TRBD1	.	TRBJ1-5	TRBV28	CASRQDRGSQPQHF	TGTGCCAGCAGACAAGACAGGGGAAGTCAGCCCCAGCATTTT
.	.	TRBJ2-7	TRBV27	CASSLSRESSSYEQYF	TGTGCCAGCAGTTTATCACGGGAGAGCAGCTCCTACGAGCAGTACTTC
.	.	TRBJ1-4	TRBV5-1	CASSLWAGGNEKLFF	TGCGCCAGCAGCTTGTGGGCAGGAGGTAATGAAAAACTGTTTTTT
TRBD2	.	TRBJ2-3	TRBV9	CASSARAAGGGDTQYF	TGTGCCAGCAGCGCCCGGGCGGCGGGAGGGGGAGATACGCAGTATTTT
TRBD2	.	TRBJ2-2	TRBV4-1	CASSQSIGLAGVGELFF	TGCGCCAGCAGCCAATCGATAGGACTAGCGGGAGTCGGGGAGCTGTTTTTT
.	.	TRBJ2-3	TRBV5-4	CASTPAGTDTQYF	TGTGCCAGCACTCCCGCGGGCACAGATACGCAGTATTTT
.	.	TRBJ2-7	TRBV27	CASSRKTGTYEQYF	TGTGCCAGCAGTCGGAAGACAGGAACCTACGAGCAGTACTTC
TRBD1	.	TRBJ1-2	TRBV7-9	CASSLGTGDEGGYTF	TGTGCCAGCAGCTTAGGGACAGGGGATGAAGGAGGCTACACCTTC
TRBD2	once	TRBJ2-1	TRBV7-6	CASSDLTSGSINEQFF	TGTGCCAGCAGCGACCTGACTAGCGGGAGTATAAATGAGCAGTTCTTC
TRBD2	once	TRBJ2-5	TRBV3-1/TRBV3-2	CASSHGLANQETQYF	TGTGCCAGCAGCCACGGACTAGCCAACCAAGAGACCCAGTACTTC
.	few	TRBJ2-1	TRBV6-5	CASGGGGGSYNEQFF	TGTGCCAGCGGGGGAGGGGGTGGCTCCTACAATGAGCAGTTCTTC
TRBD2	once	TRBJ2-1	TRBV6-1	CASSEALLAGLYDEQFF	TGTGCCAGCAGTGAAGCCTTACTAGCGGGATTATACGATGAGCAGTTCTTC
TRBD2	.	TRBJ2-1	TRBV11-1	CASSYGLAGNEQFF	TGTGCCAGCAGCTACGGACTAGCGGGCAATGAGCAGTTCTTC
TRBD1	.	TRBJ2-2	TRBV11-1	CASSPGQLATGELFF	TGTGCCAGCAGCCCGGGACAGCTTGCCACCGGGGAGCTGTTTTTT
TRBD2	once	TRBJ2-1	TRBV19	CASTPLMTSGSNEQFF	TGTGCCAGTACCCCCCTGATGACTAGCGGGAGCAATGAGCAGTTCTTC
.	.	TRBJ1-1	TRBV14	CASSQRIVQGLNTEAFF	TGTGCCAGCAGCCAAAGGATAGTACAGGGTCTGAACACTGAAGCTTTCTTT
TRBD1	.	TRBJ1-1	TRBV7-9	CASSSPTGGAGRGTEAFF	TGTGCCAGCAGCTCACCGACAGGGGGCGCCGGGAGGGGCACTGAAGCTTTCTTT
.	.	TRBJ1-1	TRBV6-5	CASSPGNTEAFF	TGTGCCAGCAGTCCAGGGAACACTGAAGCTTTCTTT
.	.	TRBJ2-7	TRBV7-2	CASSLLGYSGGSEQYF	TGTGCCAGCAGCTTACTTGGGTATTCAGGAGGCTCCGAGCAGTACTTC